This TCR beta chain appears in the sequencing data of a study of blood T cell repertoires in COVID-19. Study overall: Samples representing acute and convalescent COVID-19 were sourced from the United States, Italy and Spain.

In the original processing: Reference gene primer amplification gave nucleated cell count estimates. Using immunoSEQ multiplex PCR, the repertoire was profiled, and TCRdb retains in-frame clones only, with some absent. V and J calls and clone size follow that table, whereas D and trimming were derived from the DNA. This repertoire shows about 110,000 clones, more than 75% found once; its top ten account for around 8%. Per germline, CDR1 SGHRS and CDR2 YFSETQ. The CDR3 totals 15 residues. V trimming: 3 bases; J trimming: 6 bases; junction bases outside the gene matches: 8. This chain links TRBV5-1 with TRBJ2-4; 8 bases fit TRBD1. The sequence was collected from an older man with acute or convalescent COVID-19. Sequencing was done on a sample of peripheral blood. The CDR3 sequence is CASSSAGGAGNIQYF. The DNA of the CDR3 is TGCGCCAGCAGCTCAGCAGGGGGCGCGGGAAACATTCAGTACTTC.